These 7 T cell receptor beta chains originate from one sample sequenced in a study of response to subunit inactivated influenza vaccine. TCRdb ran MiXCR on the RT-PCR reads and lists one entry per CDR3 protein. Among a few hundred thousand distinct CDR3 sequences listed, about 11% were seen once. These data also featured in a second study, about T cells expressing NK-cell markers. That study reports: The TCR beta cDNA came from 5'RACE template switching with UMIs.

The input for sequencing was PBMCs from blood, taken on the day of vaccination. These receptors were taken from a man aged 50 to 60 who received an inactivated influenza vaccine.

This clonotype was seen a handful of times. The rearrangement uses TRBV2 and TRBJ2-7, with 8 positions matching TRBD1. The length of the CDR3 is 14 residues. The V gene end was trimmed by 6 bases and the J gene end by 3 bases; junction bases not matched to a gene: 7. Germline values: CDR1 SNHLY, CDR2 FYNNEI. Here the CDR3 DNA reads TGTGCCAGCAGCGCACTGGACAGGGTCTACGAGCAGTACTTC. Translation gives CASSALDRVYEQYF. The full variable domain, completed using reference TRBV2 and TRBJ2-7, is EPEVTQTPSHQVTQMGQEVILRCVPISNHLYFYWYRQILGQKVEFLVSFYNNEISEKSEIFDDQFSVERPDGSNFTLKIRSTKLEDSAMYFCASSALDRVYEQYFGPGTRLTVT.

This clonotype has only a few counts. The chain employs TRBV5-4 and TRBJ2-3, with TRBD2 matching 15 bases. This CDR3 is 18 amino acids long. The J segment lost 0 bases and the V segment lost 3 bases, leaving 5 bases of the junction unmatched. Germline V CDR1 and CDR2: SGHNT, YYREEE (reference sequence). DNA for the CDR3: TGTGCCAGCAGCTCCGGGACTAGCGGGAGGACTAGCACAGATACGCAGTATTTT. Translated, it gives CASSSGTSGRTSTDTQYF. Full variable domain (missing parts from reference TRBV5-4 and TRBJ2-3): ETGVTQSPTHLIKTRGQQVTLRCSSQSGHNTVSWYQQALGQGPQFIFQYYREEENGRGNFPPRFSGLQFPNYSSELNVNALELDDSALYLCASSSGTSGRTSTDTQYFGPGTRLTVL.

The rearrangement links TRBV20-1 to TRBJ1-5; 7 nucleotides match TRBD1. Trimming removed 4 bases from V and 5 bases from J; junction bases left unmatched: 11. Germline V lookup: CDR1 DFQATT, CDR2 SNEGSKA (reference sequence). CDR3 size: 15 residues. CDR3 coding DNA: TGCAGTGCTACCCGACAGGGTCAAAACTATCAGCCCCAGCATTTT. It translates to CSATRQGQNYQPQHF.

The chain recombines TRBV12-3 or TRBV12-4 with TRBJ2-3, with 8 bases that match TRBD1. The CDR3 is made up of 16 amino acids. V shed 5 bases and J 0 bases; nucleotides not matched to a gene: 7. The CDR3 nucleotides are TGTGCCAGCAGTCGAATGGGACAGGCTAGCACAGATACGCAGTATTTT. This gives the protein CASSRMGQASTDTQYF.

This clonotype was observed a few times. V gene TRBV10-3 combines with J gene TRBJ2-5; D possibly uses TRBD1 or TRBD2 (5 bases each). The germline V gene encodes CDR1 ENHRY and CDR2 SYGVKD. The CDR3 loop spans 15 amino acids. Trimming took 2 bases from V and 0 from J, leaving 10 bases between them. CDR3 nucleotide sequence: TGTGCCATCAGTGAGGTCCTGGGGGACCAAGAGACCCAGTACTTC. Its translation is CAISEVLGDQETQYF.

The table lists this clonotype with many counts. The chain has TRBV7-9 and TRBJ2-1; D ambiguous. Germline CDR1 reads SEHNR; CDR2 reads FQNEAQ (reference sequence). This CDR3 contains 16 residues. V lost 4 bases, J lost 0 bases, and 13 bases lay in between. This CDR3 reads CASSSIMGSSYNEQFF. CDR3 DNA sequence: TGTGCCAGCAGCTCCATAATGGGAAGCTCCTACAATGAGCAGTTCTTC.

Here the CDR3 DNA reads TGCAGTGCCGTACTCACGGGGCTCGAGACCCAGTACTTC. It is translated as CSAVLTGLETQYF. The chain recombines TRBV20-1 with TRBJ2-5; TRBD1 or TRBD2 may be the D gene (5 bases each). The V end was cut by 6 bases, the J end by 5 bases, with 16 bases between. This CDR3 has 13 residues. Germline CDR1 reads DFQATT; CDR2 reads SNEGSKA (reference sequence).